A selection of T cell receptor beta chains follows, all from one sample in a study of siplizumab effects on memory and regulatory T cells. This table comes from immunoSEQ multiplex PCR, and its TCRdb copy is limited to in-frame clones, with some not included. The profile covers about 91,000 clones, with 96% appearing a single time and less than 0.035% taken by the ten largest. Material for sequencing was naive CD4+ T cells sorted from blood. These receptors all stem from a human donor in good health. Both conserved end residues are part of each CDR3. The D gene is left open where the match is weak. Expanded clones are given a class, and other clones once, few, many or no size at all.

V,J,D,size,DNA,CDR3
TRBV10-2,TRBJ2-5,-,once,TGCGCCAGCGGCCGAGAGGGATGGGAGACCCAGTACTTC,CASGREGWETQYF
TRBV4-3,TRBJ2-5,TRBD1,-,TGCGCCAGCAGCCCTCGGACAGGGGAGACCCAGTACTTC,CASSPRTGETQYF
TRBV15,TRBJ2-3,TRBD2,-,TGTGCCACCAGCAGGGACCAACGGCGGGGGGCCCGCACAGATACGCAGTATTTT,CATSRDQRRGARTDTQYF
TRBV5-1,TRBJ1-1,-,-,TGCGCCAGCAGCTTGGGGCAGGGGCGCCTTATGAACACTGAAGCTTTCTTT,CASSLGQGRLMNTEAFF
TRBV4-3,TRBJ1-5,-,few,TGCGCCAGCAGCCAAGGAGGGGAATGGAATCAGCCCCAGCATTTT,CASSQGGEWNQPQHF
TRBV13,TRBJ2-3,-,-,TGTGCCAGCAATTCTTTCGTTACGGGACGTAGCACAGATACGCAGTATTTT,CASNSFVTGRSTDTQYF
TRBV11-1,TRBJ2-5,-,-,TGTGCCAGCAGCCCGCGGGGTTTCCATTTGGAGACCCAGTACTTC,CASSPRGFHLETQYF
TRBV6-6,TRBJ2-3,TRBD2,-,TGTGCCAGTAGCGGGGAAGCTACGCAGTATTTT,CASSGEATQYF
TRBV19,TRBJ1-4,-,-,TGTGCCAGTAGTATTTCTGAGGGGAACAATGAAAAACTGTTTTTT,CASSISEGNNEKLFF
TRBV19,TRBJ1-2,TRBD1,-,TGTGCCAGTAGTATAGATCTATGGAGTGGACCTCGACAGGGGGCGCATGGCTACACCTTC,CASSIDLWSGPRQGAHGYTF
TRBV30,TRBJ2-2,TRBD1,-,TGTGCCTGGAATTATTTCCCGGGACAGGGCCTCACCGGGGAGCTGTTTTTT,CAWNYFPGQGLTGELFF
TRBV21-1,TRBJ1-6,-,-,TGTGCCAGCAGCGGACAGTGGCGAGTATCACCCCTCCACTTT,CASSGQWRVSPLHF
TRBV10-3,TRBJ2-1,-,-,TGTGCCATCGGGAAAGATAATGAGCAGTTCTTC,CAIGKDNEQFF
TRBV15,TRBJ1-4,-,-,TGTGCCACCAGCAGATCTCGGGACTCGGGAGGAGGAAAACTGTTTTTT,CATSRSRDSGGGKLFF
TRBV5-6,TRBJ1-1,-,once,TGTGCCAGCAGCTTGGGCGGAGCCCAAGCTTTCTTT,CASSLGGAQAFF
TRBV7-5,TRBJ1-4,-,-,TGTGTCAGAAGCCCCGGACGTCAGGATAATGAAAAACTGTTTTTT,CVRSPGRQDNEKLFF
TRBV9,TRBJ1-6,-,-,TGTGCCAGCAGCACGGGAGGAGGGGCGATAGGTAATTCACCCCTCCACTTT,CASSTGGGAIGNSPLHF
TRBV4-2,TRBJ2-7,TRBD2,-,TGTGCCAGCAGCCTAGGCCTGGTAGGCGGGGGGGCATACGAGCAGTACTTC,CASSLGLVGGGAYEQYF
TRBV7-9,TRBJ1-5,-,-,TGTGCCAGCAGCTTAATGATGGCACCAAATCAGCCCCAGCATTTT,CASSLMMAPNQPQHF
TRBV7-2,TRBJ1-2,-,-,TGTGCCAGCAGCTTCGTTTTTGGTTTCACCTTC,CASSFVFGFTF
TRBV6-1,TRBJ1-4,TRBD1,-,TGTGCCAGCAGTGAGCGACAGGGGGCGCGTAATGAAAAACTGTTTTTT,CASSERQGARNEKLFF
TRBV7-2,TRBJ2-7,TRBD2,-,TGTGCCAGCAGCTTAGCGGGGGGGTCCGGGGAGCAGTACTTC,CASSLAGGSGEQYF
TRBV15,TRBJ1-3,-,-,TGTGCCACCAGCAGAGATCGCGGGAGCTCTGGAAACACCATATATTTT,CATSRDRGSSGNTIYF
TRBV27,TRBJ1-1,-,-,TGTGCCAGCAGTTTGAGGCTCGGACAGACCTACACTGAAGCTTTCTTT,CASSLRLGQTYTEAFF
TRBV27,TRBJ1-5,-,once,TGTGCCAGCCCCCCGGGCAGCCTAGAGTTAAATCAGCCCCAGCATTTT,CASPPGSLELNQPQHF
TRBV27,TRBJ2-7,-,-,TGTGCCAGCAGTTCCAGGGGTTACGAGCAGTACTTC,CASSSRGYEQYF
TRBV9,TRBJ2-1,-,-,TGTGCCAGCTCCCGGGACTTCAATGAGCAGTTCTTC,CASSRDFNEQFF
TRBV7-2,TRBJ2-3,TRBD2,-,TGTGCCAGCAGCTTAGCTGCCCCCGGGCTAGCGGAAACAGATACGCAGTATTTT,CASSLAAPGLAETDTQYF
TRBV7-3,TRBJ1-1,-,-,TGTGCCAGCAGCTCGTCTCCGGGGGCTGAAGCTTTCTTT,CASSSSPGAEAFF
TRBV7-6,TRBJ2-7,-,-,TGTGCCAGCAGCGCCCTTGGGCCAGCCGAGCAGTACTTC,CASSALGPAEQYF
TRBV5-1,TRBJ1-6,TRBD1,-,TGCGCCAGCAGCTTTCAAGTTACAGGGGGCCAGAGCTCCTATAATTCACCCCTCCACTTT,CASSFQVTGGQSSYNSPLHF
TRBV10-1,TRBJ2-3,TRBD2,-,TGCGCCAGCAGTGAGTTACCCGGACTAGTATCTGCTCCAGATACGCAGTATTTT,CASSELPGLVSAPDTQYF
TRBV5-1,TRBJ1-3,-,-,TGCGCCAGCAGCTTGGTTCAGGGCTCTGGAAACACCATATATTTT,CASSLVQGSGNTIYF
TRBV6-1,TRBJ2-3,-,-,TGTGCCAGCAGTGAAGAGGGGCCTACAGATACGCAGTATTTT,CASSEEGPTDTQYF
TRBV30,TRBJ2-7,TRBD1,-,TGTGCCTGGAGTGCAACAGGGGGTGAGCAGTACTTC,CAWSATGGEQYF